A single sample is the source of the 6 T cell receptor beta chains below, sequenced in a study of blood T cell repertoires in COVID-19. Libraries were prepared by immunoSEQ multiplex PCR; TCRdb keeps only in-frame clonotypes and omits some of them. The sample lists about 260,000 clones; roughly 84% were seen once. Material: peripheral blood. The origin of the receptors is a man aged 60 to 69 with acute or convalescent COVID-19.

This clone was detected only a few times. The chain has TRBV18 and TRBJ2-2; D uncertain. Germline assignment: CDR1 KGHSH and CDR2 LQKENI. V was cut by 3 bases and J by 1 base, with 6 bases left in between. The length of the CDR3 is 14 residues. CDR3 loop: CASSPNLNTGELFF. CDR3 nucleotide sequence: TGTGCCAGCTCACCGAACTTGAACACCGGGGAGCTGTTTTTT.

This clone was observed a few times. The chain recombines TRBV28 with TRBJ1-2; D remains unclear. Germline V CDR1 and CDR2: MDHEN, SYDVKM. Deletions cut 4 bases from V and 4 bases from J, with 7 bases between. The CDR3 extends over 12 amino acids. CDR3 nucleotide sequence: TGTGCCAGCAGTTCGAACAGCTATGGCTACACCTTC. Translation gives CASSSNSYGYTF.

This clone has just one count. This chain connects TRBV7-9 to TRBJ1-4, with D unclear. The CDR3 extends over 15 amino acids. V was clipped by 5 bases and J by 5 bases, with 15 bases between them. From germline, CDR1 is SEHNR and CDR2 FQNEAQ (reference sequence). DNA for the CDR3: TGTGCCAGCAGCCACAACAAGGGAGGGAATGAAAAACTGTTTTTT. It translates to CASSHNKGGNEKLFF. Full variable domain (outside the CDR3, taken from reference TRBV7-9 and TRBJ1-4): DTGVSQNPRHKITKRGQNVTFRCDPISEHNRLYWYRQTLGQGPEFLTYFQNEAQLEKSRLLSDRFSAERPKGSFSTLEIQRTEQGDSAMYLCASSHNKGGNEKLFFGSGTQLSVL.

V and J are TRBV9 and TRBJ1-3, with 12 bases aligning to TRBD1. CDR3 length: 18 amino acids. V shed 4 bases, J shed 1 base, and the junction held 9 bases outside the gene matches. CDR1 SGDLS and CDR2 YYNGEE come from the germline V gene. DNA for the CDR3: TGTGCCAGCAGCTTACGACCGGGACAGGGGGCTTCTGGAAACACCATATATTTT. It specifies CASSLRPGQGASGNTIYF.

This clone was observed once. The gene calls are TRBV3-1 (or the pseudogene TRBV3-2) and TRBJ2-3; the D is unclear. Trimming took 5 bases from V and 2 from J, leaving 14 bases between them. The length of the CDR3 is 15 residues. Per germline, CDR1 LGHDT and CDR2 YNNKEL (reference sequence). CDR3 in amino acids: CASSFNRVLTDTQYF. The CDR3 DNA sequence: TGTGCCAGCAGCTTCAACCGGGTCCTCACAGATACGCAGTATTTT.

V and J are TRBV10-1 and TRBJ2-3, with D possibly matching TRBD1 (5 bases). The V gene lost 3 bases and the J gene lost 4 bases, with 11 bases spanning the gap. In germline, CDR1 is WNHNN, CDR2 SYGVQD (reference sequence). This CDR3 region has 14 residues. CDR3 amino acids: CASSELTVADTQYF. CDR3 coding DNA: TGCGCCAGCAGTGAACTGACAGTGGCAGATACGCAGTATTTT.